This T cell receptor beta chain was captured in a study of CD8 T cells in ankylosing spondylitis. Germline V gene lookup returns CDR1 DFQATT and CDR2 SNEGSKA (reference sequence). This CDR3 has 14 amino acids. Regarding this clonotype: The antigen is not known. An end of the junction does not agree with germline; a read error may underlie this.

Study results and caveats: The disease-linked clones had a CD8+ phenotype and low blood frequencies.

Libraries of TCR beta came from quantitative 5'-RACE with molecular barcodes. MiXCR, run by TCRdb on the 5' RACE reads, gives a single entry per CDR3 protein. The sample carries 250,000 to 300,000 distinct CDR3 sequences, about 20% recorded once. The sequence came from a male donor with ankylosing spondylitis or in good health (not recorded which). V is TRBV20-1 and J is TRBJ2-3; 8 bases align to TRBD2. Sequencing was carried out using blood, either unsorted or a sorted T cell fraction (not recorded which). The chain's CDR3 is CSSNSGKSTDSQYF. In DNA form, the CDR3 reads TGCAGCTCCAATAGCGGGAAGAGCACAGATTCGCAGTATTTT.